The 14 T cell receptor beta chains reported below all come from one sample, sequenced in a study of sequential checkpoint blockade in melanoma. Only in-frame clones appear in the TCRdb table, and some are missing; sequencing was by immunoSEQ multiplex PCR. The sample shows about 9,500 clones, under 25% of them seen only once. The treatment here: randomized to nivolumab then ipilimumab (arm A) or the reverse (arm B). Source: tumor tissue (inferred from file names), taken from a patient given nivolumab and ipilimumab in sequence. These receptors were collected from a human donor with melanoma.

The rearrangement uses TRBV18 and TRBJ1-2; the match to TRBD1 covers 7 bases. Germline values: CDR1 KGHSH, CDR2 LQKENI. V was clipped by 4 bases and J by 4 bases; unmatched bases: 9. The CDR3 has 15 residues. The chain's CDR3 is CASSLDYRDSYGYTF. DNA for the CDR3: TGTGCCAGCTCACTGGACTACCGGGACAGCTATGGCTACACCTTC.

The rearrangement links TRBV14 to TRBJ2-3, with 12 bases fitting TRBD2. The CDR3 contains 17 residues. V was clipped by 4 bases and J by 3 bases; unmatched bases: 8. The germline V gene encodes CDR1 SGHDN and CDR2 FVKESK. CDR3 nucleotides: TGTGCCAGCAGCCCAGACCGACTAGCGGGGGTTACAGATACGCAGTATTTT. Protein product: CASSPDRLAGVTDTQYF.

The genes are TRBV14 and TRBJ1-5, with 7 bases lining up with TRBD1. Germline CDR1 and CDR2: SGHDN and FVKESK. The CDR3 is made up of 19 amino acids. With 2 bases clipped from V and 3 bases from J, the junction kept 16 bases outside the gene matches. CDR3 amino acids: CASSQLLSLTGRNNQPQHF. The CDR3, as DNA: TGTGCCAGCAGCCAACTACTATCACTGACAGGGAGGAACAATCAGCCCCAGCATTTT. The full variable domain, rest sourced from reference TRBV14 and TRBJ1-5, is EAGVTQFPSHSVIEKGQTVTLRCDPISGHDNLYWYRRVMGKEIKFLLHFVKESKQDESGMPNNRFLAERTGGTYSTLKVQPAELEDSGVYFCASSQLLSLTGRNNQPQHFGDGTRLSIL.

This clone showed up just a few times. The chain employs TRBV25-1 and TRBJ1-6; a possible D gene is TRBD1 (5 bases). This CDR3 is built from 15 residues. CDR1 MGHDK and CDR2 SYGVNS come from the germline V gene. Between the trimmed V and J ends, which lost 1 base and 9 bases, there was a span of 13 bases. The CDR3 loop is CASSESWGRGSPLHF. DNA for the CDR3: TGTGCCAGCAGTGAATCTTGGGGACGGGGTTCACCCCTCCACTTT.

The gene calls are TRBV18 and TRBJ2-5, with TRBD1 as a possible D gene (5 bases). Trimming cost V 1 base and J 3 bases, with 12 bases left between them. Germline V CDR1 and CDR2: KGHSH, LQKENI. This CDR3 spans 15 amino acids. The CDR3 protein is CASSPRQAREETQYF. DNA of the CDR3: TGTGCCAGCTCACCACGGCAGGCCAGGGAAGAGACCCAGTACTTC.

The chain links TRBV11-3 to TRBJ2-3; 10 nucleotides agree with TRBD2. The germline V gene encodes CDR1 SGHNT and CDR2 YENEEA. V trimming: 5 bases; J trimming: 5 bases; junction bases outside the gene matches: 10. There are 16 residues in the CDR3. CDR3 residues: CASSPSLAGPLDTQYF. In DNA form, the CDR3 reads TGTGCCAGCAGCCCTTCACTAGCGGGGCCCCTAGATACGCAGTATTTT.

This clone is medium-sized by share. This chain joins TRBV1 and TRBJ1-6; no check of the table's D call, TRBD1, against the DNA was made. TRBV1 is a known pseudogene. There are 16 residues in the CDR3. The CDR3 reads CTSIPYRGPYNSPLHF. CDR3 nucleotide sequence: TGCACCAGCATTCCTTACAGGGGACCCTATAATTCACCCCTCCACTTT.

This clone was observed a few times. The chain is built from TRBV7-7 and TRBJ1-2; D uncertain. The CDR3 sequence is 14 residues long. Per germline, CDR1 SSHAT and CDR2 FNYEAQ (reference sequence). V shed 4 bases and J shed 4 bases, with 13 bases lying between them. The CDR3 protein is CASSSSEGVYGYTF. In nucleotides, the CDR3 is TGTGCCAGCAGCTCCTCGGAGGGCGTCTATGGCTACACCTTC.

The rearrangement links TRBV4-1 to TRBJ1-2; 7 positions agree with TRBD1. CDR1 MGHRA and CDR2 YSYEKL come from the germline V gene. This CDR3 comprises 14 residues. Trimming cost V 3 bases and J 3 bases; bases outside gene matches: 4. The CDR3 sequence: CASSQLQGYYGYTF. Written as DNA, the CDR3 is TGCGCCAGCAGCCAGCTACAGGGGTACTATGGCTACACCTTC.

This clone came up a few times. The chain is built from TRBV25-1 and TRBJ2-3; 8 bases match TRBD1. V trimming: 9 bases; J trimming: 4 bases; junction bases outside the gene matches: 12. This CDR3 spans 15 amino acids. Germline assignment: CDR1 MGHDK and CDR2 SYGVNS. This CDR3 reads CASTGGGQGADTQYF. CDR3 bases: TGTGCCAGTACAGGGGGTGGGCAGGGGGCAGATACGCAGTATTTT.

The chain links TRBV5-1 to TRBJ1-1, with D maybe TRBD1 (5 bases). The germline V and J ends were trimmed by 0 bases and 5 bases, with 17 bases remaining between them. Germline CDR1 is SGHRS and CDR2 is YFSETQ. CDR3 length: 16 residues. The CDR3 DNA follows: TGCGCCAGCAGCTTGGGCAACGTCGGCAGGGAGACTGAAGCTTTCTTT. Translated, it gives CASSLGNVGRETEAFF. Using reference TRBV5-1 and TRBJ1-1 for the parts outside the CDR3, the full variable domain is KAGVTQTPRYLIKTRGQQVTLSCSPISGHRSVSWYQQTPGQGLQFLFEYFSETQRNKGNFPGRFSGRQFSNSRSEMNVSTLELGDSALYLCASSLGNVGRETEAFFGQGTRLTVV.

This clone was detected ten times or more. The CDR3 reads CASSLQGNGASYEQYF. The DNA for the CDR3 is TGTGCCAGCAGCTTGCAGGGTAACGGGGCCTCCTACGAGCAGTACTTC. The chain joins TRBV11-3 to TRBJ2-7; D could derive from TRBD1 or TRBD2 (5 bases each). This CDR3 is 16 amino acids long. CDR1 is SGHNT, CDR2 YENEEA, per germline. The V end was cut by 3 bases, the J end by 0 bases, with 15 bases between. Filled out from reference TRBV11-3 and TRBJ2-7, the complete variable domain reads EAGVVQSPRYKIIEKKQPVAFWCNPISGHNTLYWYLQNLGQGPELLIRYENEEAVDDSQLPKDRFSAERLKGVDSTLKIQPAELGDSAVYLCASSLQGNGASYEQYFGPGTRLTVT.

This clone has at least ten counts. The chain combines TRBV11-3 with TRBJ2-3; D is unresolved. CDR1 is SGHNT, CDR2 YENEEA, per germline. This CDR3 has 14 residues. Trimming removed 0 bases from V and 5 bases from J, with 9 bases in between. The CDR3 nucleotides read TGTGCCAGCAGCTTAGAGAATAGAGGAGATACGCAGTATTTT. Translating gives CASSLENRGDTQYF.

The CDR3 loop is CASSWDGTVEEKLFF. CDR3 in DNA: TGTGCCAGCAGCTGGGACGGGACAGTCGAGGAAAAACTGTTTTTT. V gene TRBV11-3 combines with J gene TRBJ1-4, with TRBD1 identical over 7 bases. There are 15 residues in the CDR3. The trim removed 4 bases at V and 8 bases at J, leaving 10 bases unmatched. The germline V gene encodes CDR1 SGHNT and CDR2 YENEEA.